Listed here are 9 T cell receptor beta chains from one sample, sequenced in a study of PD-1 blockade in mismatch repair-deficient tumors. The data were produced by immunoSEQ multiplex PCR, yet TCRdb's version contains in-frame clones alone and is incomplete. Here the sample spans 70,000 to 90,000 clones, roughly 80% being singletons. The sample in question was peripheral blood, obtained 44 weeks after starting pembrolizumab. These receptors came from an adult with mismatch repair-deficient cancer.

The chain links TRBV7-6 to TRBJ2-2; 11 bases align to TRBD2. Trimming cost V 6 bases and J 5 bases; bases outside gene matches: 5. CDR1 is SGHVS, CDR2 FNYEAQ, per germline. The CDR3 has 15 amino acids. CDR3: CASSLTSGITGELFF. The CDR3 DNA is TGTGCCAGCAGTCTGACTAGCGGGATAACCGGGGAGCTGTTTTTT. Full variable domain (missing parts from reference TRBV7-6 and TRBJ2-2): GAGVSQSPRYKVTKRGQDVALRCDPISGHVSLYWYRQALGQGPEFLTYFNYEAQQDKSGLPNDRFSAERPEGSISTLTIQRTEQRDSAMYRCASSLTSGITGELFFGEGSRLTVL.

This clone has a single count. The V call is TRBV6-5, the J call TRBJ1-2; D is undetermined. CDR3 length equals 11 residues. Per germline, CDR1 MNHEY and CDR2 SVGAGI. V gave up 5 bases and J gave up 8 bases, with 9 bases separating them. CDR3 sequence: CASSGPWGYTF. As DNA, the CDR3 is TGTGCCAGCAGTGGGCCCTGGGGCTACACCTTC.

The gene calls are TRBV9 and TRBJ2-3; 10 bases match TRBD2. Germline CDR1 SGDLS, CDR2 YYNGEE. The CDR3 is 15 residues long. The V gene end was trimmed by 3 bases and the J gene end by 3 bases; junction bases not matched to a gene: 4. CDR3 sequence: CASSASGRGTDTQYF. DNA for the CDR3: TGTGCCAGCAGCGCTAGCGGGAGAGGGACAGATACGCAGTATTTT.

This chain links TRBV7-2 with TRBJ2-2; D remains ambiguous. CDR1 and CDR2 from the germline V gene are SGHTA and FQGNSA. The length of the CDR3 is 16 residues. Trimming shortened V by 1 base and J by 1 base, and 10 bases separated the two germline ends. The CDR3 is CASSLDAFGNTGELFF. The CDR3 DNA follows: TGTGCCAGCAGCTTAGACGCGTTTGGGAACACCGGGGAGCTGTTTTTT.

V is TRBV11-2 and J is TRBJ2-3; TRBD2 might be the D (5 bases). This CDR3 has 15 residues. V gave up 3 bases and J gave up 1 base, with 11 bases separating them. The germline V gene encodes CDR1 SGHAT and CDR2 FQNNGV. The CDR3 reads CASSFEGDRTDTQYF. Written as DNA, the CDR3 is TGTGCCAGCAGCTTTGAGGGCGACCGCACAGATACGCAGTATTTT.

This chain uses TRBV14 with TRBJ2-1, with a weak D call TRBD2 (6 bases). The V and J ends lost 3 bases and 7 bases respectively, with 19 bases between them. Germline CDR1 and CDR2: SGHDN and FVKESK. The CDR3 runs 16 residues. The CDR3 sequence is CASSQVGGTPGNEQFF. The CDR3 bases are TGTGCCAGCAGCCAGGTGGGCGGGACGCCGGGGAATGAGCAGTTCTTC.

This clone was seen only a few times. The J gene is TRBJ1-5, the V gene TRBV5-1; 9 bases line up with TRBD1. V lost 4 bases to trimming and J lost 1 base; unmatched junction nucleotides: 3. Looked up from germline, CDR1 is SGHRS and CDR2 is YFSETQ. The CDR3 has 15 amino acids. The CDR3: CASSPDRGSNQPQHF. In DNA, the CDR3 is TGCGCCAGCAGCCCGGACAGGGGAAGCAATCAGCCCCAGCATTTT.

This clone was seen only a few times. The genes are TRBV4-2 and TRBJ2-3; the D is unclear. Germline CDR1 is LGHNA and CDR2 is YNFKEQ. The CDR3 spans 15 residues. V shed 3 bases and J shed 1 base, with 11 bases lying between them. The CDR3 nucleotides are TGTGCCAGCAGCCACGCCATCGAGGGCACAGATACGCAGTATTTT. This codes for CASSHAIEGTDTQYF.

The chain links TRBV30 to TRBJ2-1; TRBD2 is a possible D gene (6 bases). This CDR3 has 14 amino acids. V was cut by 2 bases and J by 5 bases, with 13 bases left in between. Germline V gene sequence: CDR1 GTSNPN, CDR2 SVGIG (reference sequence). CDR3 loop: CAWSSGEWDNEQFF. CDR3 nucleotide sequence: TGTGCCTGGAGTTCGGGGGAGTGGGACAATGAGCAGTTCTTC.